This T cell receptor (beta chain) appears in the sequencing data of a study of T cell repertoires in cytomegalovirus infection. About the research overall: Epitope selection comprised recently identified HLA-C-restricted CMV epitopes and well-studied HLA-B-restricted CMV epitopes. CMV infection plus the matching HLA type was flagged by public TCR beta signatures. Study-level points and caveats: The cumulative frequency of public TCR beta families distinguished individuals who carried CMV together with the relevant HLA. HLA-C-restricted CMV-specific TCR beta clonotypes were dominant in the ex vivo response.

Germline CDR1 is MNHGY and CDR2 is SAAAGT. This CDR3 spans 15 amino acids. Deletions cut 2 bases from V and 4 bases from J, with 14 bases between. In regard to this clonotype: The antigen is undetermined.

One entry per CDR3 protein results from TCRdb running MiXCR on the reads. The data contain 110,000 to 150,000 distinct CDR3 sequences, roughly a third of them singletons. The rearrangement joins TRBV6-8 to TRBJ2-5; D remains ambiguous. The receptor was derived from a human donor in good health (CMV status not recorded). Some clones in this sample may be carry-over from other donors' samples. The specimen comprised CD8+ T cells from cultured PBMCs, sampled from culture after CMV antigen stimulation. The CDR3 DNA sequence: TGTGCCAGCAGTTACACTCCCTTCCCGAGAGAGACCCAGTACTTC. Amino acids: CASSYTPFPRETQYF.